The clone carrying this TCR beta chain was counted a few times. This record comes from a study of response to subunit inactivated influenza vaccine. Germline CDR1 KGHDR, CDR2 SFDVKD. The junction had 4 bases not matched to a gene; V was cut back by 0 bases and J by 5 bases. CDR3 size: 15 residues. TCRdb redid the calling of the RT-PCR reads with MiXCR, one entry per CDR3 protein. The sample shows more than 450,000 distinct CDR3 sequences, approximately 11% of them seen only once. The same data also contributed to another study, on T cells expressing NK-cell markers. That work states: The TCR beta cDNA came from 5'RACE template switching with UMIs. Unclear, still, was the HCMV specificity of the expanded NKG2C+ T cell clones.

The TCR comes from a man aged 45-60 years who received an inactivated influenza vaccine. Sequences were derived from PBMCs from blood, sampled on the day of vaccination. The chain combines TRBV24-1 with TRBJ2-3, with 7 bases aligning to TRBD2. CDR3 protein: CATSDLGGSEDTQYF. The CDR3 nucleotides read TGTGCCACCAGTGATTTGGGCGGGAGTGAAGATACGCAGTATTTT.